This T cell receptor (beta chain) derives from a study of shared clonotypes between healthy human individuals. Germline V gene data show CDR1 as SGHRS and CDR2 as YFSETQ. The CDR3 contains 13 residues. V gave up 0 bases and J gave up 3 bases, with 6 bases separating them. The table came from immunoSEQ multiplex PCR; TCRdb's copy has only in-frame clones and leaves some out. The sample contains fewer than 550,000 clones, about 80% of which appear only once. Details on this clone: A much larger clone lies a single base off, so this may be a read error. Other nucleotide sequences from this sample produce the same CDR3.

J is TRBJ1-1 and V is TRBV5-1; D not certain. Material for sequencing was PBMCs. The sequence derives from a woman aged 35 to 49 in good health. Some clones in this sample may be carry-over from other donors' samples. CDR3 region: CASSLDRDTEAFF. DNA for the CDR3: TGCGCCAGCAGCTTGGATAGGGACACTGAAGCTTTCTTT.